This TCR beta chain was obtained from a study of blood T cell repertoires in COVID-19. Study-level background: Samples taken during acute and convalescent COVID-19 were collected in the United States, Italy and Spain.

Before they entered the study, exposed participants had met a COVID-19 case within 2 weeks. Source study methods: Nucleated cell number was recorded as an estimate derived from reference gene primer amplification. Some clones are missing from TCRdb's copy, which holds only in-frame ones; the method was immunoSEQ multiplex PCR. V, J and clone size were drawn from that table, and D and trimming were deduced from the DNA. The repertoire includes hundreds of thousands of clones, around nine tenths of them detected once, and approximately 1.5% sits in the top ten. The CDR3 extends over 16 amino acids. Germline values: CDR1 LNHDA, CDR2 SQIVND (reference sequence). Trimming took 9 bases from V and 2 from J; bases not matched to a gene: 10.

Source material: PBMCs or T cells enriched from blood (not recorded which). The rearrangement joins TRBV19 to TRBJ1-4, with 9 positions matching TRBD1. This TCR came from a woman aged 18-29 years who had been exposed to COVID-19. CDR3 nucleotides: TGTGCCAGCCGGACAGGGGTTTGGTCGACTAATGAAAAACTGTTTTTT. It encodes CASRTGVWSTNEKLFF.